This T cell receptor (beta chain) comes out of a study of cytomegalovirus exposure and HLA in healthy donors. Study overall: Assignment to the Caucasian-associated ancestry cluster applied to around 76% of the approximately 400 genotyped donors.

Findings of the study overall: Being indistinguishable, some V segments were excluded, TRBV6-2 and TRBV6-3 among them. Roughly uniform depth of sequencing across donors was assumed in presence/absence analyses.

Trimming took off 3 bases at V and 4 bases at J, with 12 bases between the two ends. There are 14 residues in the CDR3. Germline V lookup: CDR1 MDHEN, CDR2 SYDVKM. With regard to this clone: Its antigen is as yet unknown.

PCR employed 60 Vbeta and 13 Jbeta primers. Assay: immunoSEQ multiplex PCR; the TCRdb copy retains only in-frame clones and omits some. The sample holds approximately 170,000 clones, 79% seen once. The source material was PBMCs. The sequence came from a young woman in good health and CMV-seronegative. The chain links TRBV28 to TRBJ1-2, with D unresolved. Here the CDR3 reads CASSFLRQPYGYTF. The CDR3 DNA is TGTGCCAGCAGTTTCCTTCGACAACCCTATGGCTACACCTTC.